The 24 T cell receptor beta chains presented below share a single source sample, sequenced in a study of post-analysis software for immune sequencing data. These TCRs' antigens remain unknown. Findings of the study overall: Patients used about five TRBV segments, including TRBV5-6, TRBV5-1 and TRBV20-1, more often than controls.

TCR beta libraries were prepared from cDNA with unique molecular identifiers. A single record per CDR3 protein comes from TCRdb applying MiXCR to the PCR reads. Among roughly 600,000 distinct CDR3 sequences, 44% were seen once, and the ten largest hold 1.5% to 2%. Sequenced sample: blood. These receptors originate from a girl between 5 and 17 years old with multiple sclerosis.

This sequence joins TRBV6-6 and TRBJ1-4, with a weak D call TRBD1 (6 bases). Germline CDR1 is MNHNY and CDR2 is SVGAGI (reference sequence). Trimming stripped 2 bases from V and 7 bases from J, with 11 bases between. The CDR3 contains 14 residues. This chain's CDR3 is CASSYAEGGEKLFF. The CDR3 DNA reads TGTGCCAGCAGTTACGCCGAAGGGGGTGAAAAACTGTTTTTT.

The V gene is TRBV20-1, the J gene TRBJ2-1; a possible D gene is TRBD2 (5 bases). The germline V gene encodes CDR1 DFQATT and CDR2 SNEGSKA (reference sequence). The V and J ends lost 2 bases and 13 bases respectively, with 9 bases between them. The CDR3 loop spans 10 amino acids. CDR3 residues: CSARSAGQFF. The CDR3 region has the DNA TGCAGTGCTAGATCGGCGGGTCAGTTCTTC.

V gene TRBV20-1 combines with J gene TRBJ2-3; D tentatively reads TRBD1 or TRBD2 (5 bases each). Germline V gene lookup returns CDR1 DFQATT and CDR2 SNEGSKA (reference sequence). V dropped 3 bases and J dropped 12 bases, with 10 bases sitting between them. This CDR3 spans 10 amino acids. The CDR3 protein is CSASGDPQYF. CDR3 DNA: TGCAGTGCTAGTGGGGACCCCCAGTATTTT.

The rearrangement links TRBV4-1 to TRBJ1-1, with D perhaps matching TRBD1 (5 bases). Trimming left V 0 bases short and J 7 bases short, with 18 bases between. CDR1 is MGHRA and CDR2 is YSYEKL in the germline V gene. The length of the CDR3 is 16 residues. DNA of the CDR3: TGCGCCAGCAGCCAAGATGGCCTCGTTATGAGGGGTGAAGCTTTCTTT. Protein product: CASSQDGLVMRGEAFF.

In its sample, this clonotype was seen a few times. The rearrangement links TRBV7-3 to TRBJ2-5; 8 nucleotides match TRBD2. CDR1 SGHTA and CDR2 FQGTGA come from the germline V gene. Losses at the gene ends were 5 bases for V and 5 bases for J; bases not matched to a gene: 7. The CDR3 is 14 amino acids. CDR3 protein: CASSQSGGGETQYF. Here the CDR3 DNA reads TGTGCCAGCAGCCAGAGCGGGGGCGGGGAGACCCAGTACTTC. The variable domain in full, completed from reference TRBV7-3 and TRBJ2-5, reads GAGVSQTPSNKVTEKGKYVELRCDPISGHTALYWYRQSLGQGPEFLIYFQGTGAADDSGLPNDRFFAVRPEGSVSTLKIQRTERGDSAVYLCASSQSGGGETQYFGPGTRLLVL.

Here the CDR3 reads CASSQDKYYGYTF. CDR3 in DNA: TGTGCCAGCAGCCAAGACAAGTACTATGGCTACACCTTC. The chain carries TRBV12-3 or TRBV12-4 and TRBJ1-2, with D unclear. Trimming took 6 bases from V and 3 from J, leaving 11 bases between them. The CDR3 is 13 residues long.

CDR3 sequence: CSVARQETQYF. In DNA, the CDR3 is TGCAGCGTTGCAAGACAAGAGACCCAGTACTTC. The J gene is TRBJ2-5, the V gene TRBV29-1; unclear D gene. This CDR3 has 11 residues. Trimming pared 4 bases from V and 2 bases from J, leaving 5 bases between. Per germline, CDR1 SQVTM and CDR2 ANQGSEA.

V and J are TRBV5-5 and TRBJ2-3, with a tentative D call TRBD2 (6 bases). Germline CDR1 reads SGHKS; CDR2 reads YYEKEE (reference sequence). Trimming removed 3 bases at V and 6 bases at J, with 14 bases between. This CDR3 has 14 amino acids. CDR3 nucleotides: TGTGCCAGCAGCTCAGGACCGGAGGGCGATACGCAGTATTTT. It specifies CASSSGPEGDTQYF.

This clonotype was seen more than once but under ten times. The chain carries TRBV12-3 or TRBV12-4 and TRBJ1-4; D call uncertain. Trimming cost V 6 bases and J 7 bases, with 6 bases left between them. This CDR3 is built from 11 residues. The CDR3 DNA reads TGTGCCAGCAGATCGTTTGAAAAACTGTTTTTT. Translating it yields CASRSFEKLFF.

This clonotype appeared a few times. The J gene is TRBJ2-1, the V gene TRBV12-3 or TRBV12-4, with D possibly being TRBD2 (5 bases). CDR3 size: 13 residues. Trimming left V 3 bases short and J 8 bases short, with 11 bases between. DNA of the CDR3: TGTGCCAGCAGTTTGTGGGGAGCCGATGAGCAGTTCTTC. This sequence encodes CASSLWGADEQFF.

This chain uses TRBV11-2 with TRBJ2-5; TRBD2 aligns across 10 bases. The junction had 11 bases not matched to a gene; V was cut back by 5 bases and J by 5 bases. CDR1 SGHAT and CDR2 FQNNGV come from the germline V gene. The length of the CDR3 is 16 residues. The CDR3 here is CASSLIPAGGHETQYF. CDR3 in DNA: TGTGCCAGCAGCCTCATTCCAGCGGGGGGGCACGAGACCCAGTACTTC.

The rearrangement joins TRBV11-2 to TRBJ2-1; 7 nucleotides align to TRBD2. This CDR3 has 17 amino acids. J was trimmed by 0 bases and V by 6 bases; bases with no gene match: 11. Germline CDR1 reads SGHAT; CDR2 reads FQNNGV. The chain's CDR3 is CASRLTAAGYSYNEQFF. The CDR3 nucleotides are TGTGCCAGCAGACTTACCGCAGCGGGGTACTCCTACAATGAGCAGTTCTTC.

The V and J genes are TRBV3-1 and TRBJ1-2; 8 bases agree with TRBD1. The CDR3 is 15 residues long. CDR1 is LGHDT and CDR2 is YNNKEL in the germline V gene (reference sequence). Trimming cost V 2 bases and J 5 bases; bases outside gene matches: 7. The CDR3 reads CASSQRTGGSYGYTF. The CDR3 bases are TGTGCCAGCAGCCAAAGAACAGGGGGAAGTTATGGCTACACCTTC. The full variable domain, its missing parts supplied by reference TRBV3-1 and TRBJ1-2, is DTAVSQTPKYLVTQMGNDKSIKCEQNLGHDTMYWYKQDSKKFLKIMFSYNNKELIINETVPNRFSPKSPDKAHLNLHINSLELGDSAVYFCASSQRTGGSYGYTFGSGTRLTVV.

The chain uses TRBV12-3 or TRBV12-4 and TRBJ2-5; 11 bases fit TRBD2. The assigned J gene may be wrong: the sequence end matches TRBJ2-7 better. This CDR3 has 14 residues. The CDR3 nucleotides read TGTGCCAGCAGTCCCGATAGCGGGAGGGACGAGCAGTACTTC. Protein product: CASSPDSGRDEQYF.

The chain combines TRBV29-1 with TRBJ2-3; 9 bases match TRBD2. Germline CDR1 reads SQVTM; CDR2 reads ANQGSEA. This CDR3 has 14 residues. The junction had 5 bases not matched to a gene; V was cut back by 4 bases and J by 3 bases. CDR3 residues: CSVVAGVITDTQYF. The CDR3 DNA reads as TGCAGCGTTGTAGCGGGAGTTATTACAGATACGCAGTATTTT.

J is TRBJ2-3 and V is TRBV20-1; perhaps TRBD1 as D (6 bases). The CDR3 covers 14 residues. Trimming stripped 6 bases from V and 2 bases from J, with 15 bases between. The germline CDR1 and CDR2 sequences are DFQATT and SNEGSKA (reference sequence). In DNA form, the CDR3 reads TGCAGTGCGAGACCGGGGACAACCACAGATACGCAGTATTTT. Translated: CSARPGTTTDTQYF.

V usage is TRBV5-1 and J usage is TRBJ1-2; TRBD1 might be the D (6 bases). The CDR3 totals 17 residues. With 0 bases removed from V and 1 base from J, the gap between germline ends came to 16 bases. Germline lookup yields CDR1 SGHRS and CDR2 YFSETQ. The CDR3 protein is CASSLVGAEVYNYGYTF. Written as DNA, the CDR3 is TGCGCCAGCAGCTTGGTGGGGGCCGAAGTCTATAACTATGGCTACACCTTC.

Only one count was recorded for this clonotype. CDR3 DNA: TGTGCCAGCAGCTCCCGGGACCCGGTCTGGAATGAGCAGTTCTTC. Its translation is CASSSRDPVWNEQFF. The chain recombines TRBV7-2 with TRBJ2-1, with D perhaps given as TRBD1 or TRBD2 (5 bases each). This CDR3 has 15 residues. The germline gives CDR1 SGHTA, CDR2 FQGNSA. V gave up 4 bases and J gave up 7 bases, with 17 bases separating them.

V is TRBV6-5 and J is TRBJ2-7; D unresolved. The ends were cut back, 4 bases at V and 0 bases at J, with 10 bases in the middle. Looked up from germline, CDR1 is MNHEY and CDR2 is SVGAGI. The CDR3 spans 14 residues. The CDR3 region has the DNA TGTGCCAGCAGTTCCCGTCGGAGCTCCTACGAGCAGTACTTC. Residues: CASSSRRSSYEQYF.

The chain uses TRBV5-1 and TRBJ1-6; D gene uncertain. Trimming left V 2 bases short and J 0 bases short, with 12 bases between. From germline, CDR1 is SGHRS and CDR2 YFSETQ. CDR3 size: 17 residues. For the CDR3, the DNA is TGCGCCAGCAGCTTAGAATTGGGGAGCTCCTATAATTCACCCCTCCACTTT. It yields the protein CASSLELGSSYNSPLHF. The whole variable domain, filled in from reference TRBV5-1 and TRBJ1-6, reads KAGVTQTPRYLIKTRGQQVTLSCSPISGHRSVSWYQQTPGQGLQFLFEYFSETQRNKGNFPGRFSGRQFSNSRSEMNVSTLELGDSALYLCASSLELGSSYNSPLHFGNGTRLTVT.

This clonotype was found many times. V gene TRBV12-3 or TRBV12-4 combines with J gene TRBJ2-5, with 7 bases aligning to TRBD2. This CDR3 spans 12 amino acids. With V trimmed by 3 bases and J by 5 bases, 0 bases remained unmatched. CDR3 residues: CASSFGGETQYF. The CDR3 region has the DNA TGTGCCAGCAGTTTCGGGGGGGAGACCCAGTACTTC.

A word on this clonotype: At one of its ends the junction is not consistent with the germline gene, which may arise from a read error. The chain carries TRBV9 and TRBJ1-1; D possibly corresponds to TRBD1 (5 bases). The CDR3 sequence is 13 residues long. CDR1 and CDR2 (germline): SGDLS, YYNGEE. CDR3: CASSVGADTEAFF. The DNA of the CDR3 is TGTGCCAGCAGCGTAGGGGCGGACACTGAAGCATTCTTT.

This clonotype turned up a few times. The V gene is TRBV5-1, the J gene TRBJ2-1; 10 bases align to TRBD2. J was trimmed by 4 bases and V by 0 bases; bases with no gene match: 7. The CDR3 contains 17 residues. The germline CDR1 and CDR2 sequences are SGHRS and YFSETQ. CDR3 protein: CASSLGSSGGPYNEQFF. For the CDR3, the DNA is TGCGCCAGCAGCTTGGGGTCTAGCGGGGGCCCATACAATGAGCAGTTCTTC.

This clonotype came up a few times. The V call is TRBV5-6, the J call TRBJ1-1; D perhaps matches TRBD1 (5 bases). V gave up 3 bases and J gave up 1 base, with 13 bases separating them. The germline gives CDR1 SGHDT, CDR2 YYEEEE. The CDR3 length is 15 residues. The CDR3 here is CASSSAGGRNTEAFF. The CDR3 DNA reads as TGTGCCAGCAGCTCCGCCGGGGGTAGGAACACTGAAGCTTTCTTT.